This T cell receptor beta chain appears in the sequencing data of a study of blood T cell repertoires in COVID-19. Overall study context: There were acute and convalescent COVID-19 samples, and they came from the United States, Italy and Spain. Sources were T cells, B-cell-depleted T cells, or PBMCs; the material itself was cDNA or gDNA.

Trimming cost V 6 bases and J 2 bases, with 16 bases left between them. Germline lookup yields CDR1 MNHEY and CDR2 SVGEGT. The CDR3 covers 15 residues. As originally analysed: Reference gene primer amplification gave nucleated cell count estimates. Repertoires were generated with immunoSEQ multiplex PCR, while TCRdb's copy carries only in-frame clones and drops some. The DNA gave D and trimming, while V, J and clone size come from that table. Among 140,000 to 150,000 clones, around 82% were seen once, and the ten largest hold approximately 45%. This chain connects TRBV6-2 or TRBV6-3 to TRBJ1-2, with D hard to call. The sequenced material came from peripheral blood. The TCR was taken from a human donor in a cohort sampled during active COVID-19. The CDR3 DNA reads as TGTGCCAGCAGCGACCCGGCAGACAACAACTATGGCTACACCTTC. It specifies CASSDPADNNYGYTF.